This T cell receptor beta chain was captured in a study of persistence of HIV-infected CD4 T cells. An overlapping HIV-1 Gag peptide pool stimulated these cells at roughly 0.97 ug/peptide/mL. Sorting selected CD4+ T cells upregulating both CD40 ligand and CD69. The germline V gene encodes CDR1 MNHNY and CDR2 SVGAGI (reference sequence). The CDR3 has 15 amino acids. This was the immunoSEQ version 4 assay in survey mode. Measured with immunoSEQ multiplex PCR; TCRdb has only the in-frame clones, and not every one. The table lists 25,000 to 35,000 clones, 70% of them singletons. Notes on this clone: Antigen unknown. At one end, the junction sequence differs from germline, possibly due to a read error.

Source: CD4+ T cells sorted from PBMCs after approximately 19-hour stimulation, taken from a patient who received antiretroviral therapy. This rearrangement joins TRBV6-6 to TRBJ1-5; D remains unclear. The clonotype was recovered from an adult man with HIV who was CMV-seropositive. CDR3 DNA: TGTGCCGGCAGTCCCGCGGATCATAGCAATCAGCCCCAGCATTTT. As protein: CAGSPADHSNQPQHF.